These 30 T cell receptor beta chains share one sample of origin, sequenced in a study of T cells in Graves' hyperthyroidism and ophthalmopathy. The TCR beta CDR3 regions underwent amplification using RNA transcripts as the source. TCR CDR3 underwent first-round RT-PCR with the HTBI primer set. TCRdb fed the multiplex PCR reads into MiXCR, producing one record per CDR3 protein. This table has hundreds of thousands of distinct CDR3 sequences, around 22% appearing once. Specimen: blood. These receptor sequences come from a woman aged 25-40 years with Graves' ophthalmopathy.

Many counts were recorded for this clonotype. The chain couples TRBV10-1 to TRBJ2-3; D remains ambiguous. Germline CDR1 WNHNN, CDR2 SYGVQD (reference sequence). CDR3 length equals 13 residues. V was cut by 7 bases and J by 3 bases, with 11 bases left in between. The CDR3 region has the DNA TGCGCCAGCAAGATGGAAGGGACAGATACGCAGTATTTT. This gives the protein CASKMEGTDTQYF.

This clonotype was observed many times. V usage is TRBV4-1 and J usage is TRBJ1-2; weak D call: TRBD1 (6 bases). V lost 5 bases to trimming and J lost 2 bases, with 18 bases between them. Germline lookup yields CDR1 MGHRA and CDR2 YSYEKL. The CDR3 extends over 16 amino acids. CDR3 sequence: CASSTEPGARNYGYTF. CDR3 bases: TGCGCCAGCAGCACGGAGCCGGGGGCTCGAAACTATGGCTACACCTTC.

Ten or more counts support this clonotype. At one boundary the junction diverges from the germline segment, which might be a read error. The chain combines TRBV12-3 or TRBV12-4 with TRBJ1-2; 10 positions match TRBD1. This CDR3 contains 16 residues. The CDR3 DNA follows: TGTGCCAGCAGATTAGGACGTGGACAGGGGGGTTTTGGCTACACCTTC. Translation: CASRLGRGQGGFGYTF.

The chain recombines TRBV15 with TRBJ1-5; D unresolved. Germline CDR1 LNHNV, CDR2 YYDKDF (reference sequence). V gave up 0 bases and J gave up 3 bases, with 9 bases separating them. The CDR3 sequence is 15 residues long. This chain's CDR3 is CATSRDLRTNQPQHF. The CDR3 DNA reads as TGTGCCACCAGCAGAGATCTACGCACCAATCAGCCCCAGCATTTT. Variable domain in full (rest from reference TRBV15 and TRBJ1-5): DAMVIQNPRYQVTQFGKPVTLSCSQTLNHNVMYWYQQKSSQAPKLLFHYYDKDFNNEADTPDNFQSRRPNTSFCFLDIRSPGLGDTAMYLCATSRDLRTNQPQHFGDGTRLSIL.

This clonotype occurred once. The gene calls are TRBV24-1 and TRBJ1-5; D is perhaps TRBD1 (5 bases). There are 12 residues in the CDR3. CDR1 KGHDR and CDR2 SFDVKD come from the germline V gene. V dropped 5 bases and J dropped 9 bases, with 10 bases sitting between them. The CDR3 region is CATSGNQGPQHF. The CDR3 DNA is TGTGCCACCAGTGGTAATCAGGGGCCCCAGCATTTT.

This clonotype was counted at least ten times. V and J are TRBV28 and TRBJ1-2, with D possibly being TRBD1 (6 bases). The CDR3 loop spans 12 amino acids. Deletions cut 6 bases from V and 8 bases from J, with 13 bases between. Germline loops: CDR1 MDHEN, CDR2 SYDVKM. The CDR3 sequence: CASSTGDRGYTF. CDR3 DNA sequence: TGTGCCAGCAGCACTGGAGACAGGGGCTACACCTTC.

This clonotype was found many times. The chain recombines TRBV4-2 with TRBJ1-1; weak D call: TRBD1 (6 bases). V was clipped by 0 bases and J by 4 bases, with 15 bases between them. The CDR3 loop spans 16 amino acids. The germline V gene has CDR1 LGHNA and CDR2 YNFKEQ. DNA of the CDR3: TGTGCCAGCAGCCAAGATCTAGGGGGTTCAATCACTGAAGCTTTCTTT. It yields the protein CASSQDLGGSITEAFF.

This clonotype was counted ten times or more. J is TRBJ1-3 and V is TRBV7-2; a weak D match, TRBD1 (5 bases). Trimming removed 5 bases at V and 8 bases at J, with 16 bases between. The CDR3 is made up of 14 amino acids. Germline CDR1 SGHTA, CDR2 FQGNSA. As DNA, the CDR3 is TGTGCCAGCAGCCCGGGGCCCGGGGACCACACCATATATTTT. Its translation: CASSPGPGDHTIYF.

This clonotype has more than one count but fewer than ten. CDR3 coding DNA: TGCAGTGCTAGTCCACAGGGGGCCGGCTATGGCTACACCTTC. Translation: CSASPQGAGYGYTF. The chain carries TRBV20-1 and TRBJ1-2; TRBD1 matches 9 bases. The germline V gene encodes CDR1 DFQATT and CDR2 SNEGSKA (reference sequence). The CDR3 is 14 amino acids. The junction had 6 bases not matched to a gene; V was cut back by 3 bases and J by 4 bases.

This clonotype has ten or more counts. This rearrangement joins TRBV28 to TRBJ1-5; no clear D. Germline V gene lookup returns CDR1 MDHEN and CDR2 SYDVKM. Between the trimmed V and J ends, which lost 2 bases and 3 bases, there was a span of 8 bases. The CDR3 contains 14 residues. Here the CDR3 DNA reads TGTGCCAGCAGTTTAGGCCAGCTCAATCAGCCCCAGCATTTT. Residues: CASSLGQLNQPQHF.

The V and J genes are TRBV7-2 and TRBJ2-5; no definite D call. The CDR3 totals 16 residues. V dropped 5 bases and J dropped 1 base, with 17 bases sitting between them. In germline, CDR1 is SGHTA, CDR2 FQGNSA. The chain's CDR3 is CASSPGWTAIQETQYF. In DNA, the CDR3 is TGTGCCAGCAGCCCTGGGTGGACGGCGATCCAAGAGACCCAGTACTTC.

J is TRBJ1-5 and V is TRBV4-2; D remains ambiguous. Germline CDR1 reads LGHNA; CDR2 reads YNFKEQ. Trimming stripped 5 bases from V and 7 bases from J, with 9 bases between. This CDR3 has 12 amino acids. CDR3 sequence reads: CASSNGWQPQHF. CDR3 nucleotide sequence: TGTGCCAGCAGCAATGGTTGGCAGCCCCAGCATTTT.

The chain employs TRBV12-3 or TRBV12-4 and TRBJ2-2; tentative D call: TRBD1 (6 bases). V was shortened by 2 bases and J by 10 bases, with 11 bases between the two germline ends. The CDR3 extends over 13 amino acids. CDR3 loop: CASSLTDSSELFF. Here the CDR3 DNA reads TGTGCCAGCAGTTTAACGGACAGCTCGGAGCTGTTTTTT.

The rearrangement uses TRBV4-1 and TRBJ1-2, with a possible D match to TRBD1 (6 bases). Germline V lookup: CDR1 MGHRA, CDR2 YSYEKL. The CDR3 length is 14 residues. The V end was cut by 1 base, the J end by 3 bases, with 9 bases between. CDR3 coding DNA: TGCGCCAGCAGCCAAGCAGAGGGGGACTATGGCTACACCTTC. Its translation: CASSQAEGDYGYTF.

This clonotype was counted ten times or more. In DNA, the CDR3 is TGTGCCAGCCAGCCTACTTACAGGGGCGAGGAAGCTTTCTTT. Protein sequence: CASQPTYRGEEAFF. The V gene is TRBV27, the J gene TRBJ1-1; the match to TRBD1 covers 7 bases. Germline values: CDR1 MNHEY, CDR2 SMNVEV (reference sequence). With V trimmed by 8 bases and J by 8 bases, 14 bases remained unmatched. CDR3 length: 14 amino acids.

This clonotype was observed at least ten times. This chain connects TRBV6-5 to TRBJ2-5, with D hard to call. Germline V gene data show CDR1 as MNHEY and CDR2 as SVGAGI. The V gene lost 0 bases and the J gene lost 3 bases, with 14 bases spanning the gap. This CDR3 region has 16 residues. The CDR3 nucleotides are TGTGCCAGCAGTTACTCGATTAGGGCAGCCGAAGAGACCCAGTACTTC. Translating it yields CASSYSIRAAEETQYF.

In this sample, this clonotype turned up many times. The chain employs TRBV10-1 and TRBJ2-7, with D possibly being TRBD1 (6 bases). This CDR3 contains 18 residues. V was shortened by 3 bases and J by 2 bases, with 23 bases between the two germline ends. Germline V CDR1 and CDR2: WNHNN, SYGVQD (reference sequence). This CDR3 is CASSDLHLGTQGTYEQYF. CDR3 bases: TGCGCCAGCAGTGATCTACATCTCGGAACACAGGGTACCTACGAGCAGTACTTC.

This clonotype was seen at least ten times. V is TRBV15 and J is TRBJ1-2, with 7 bases matching TRBD1. The CDR3 loop spans 14 amino acids. V gave up 0 bases and J gave up 6 bases; unmatched junction bases: 4. Germline-derived CDR1 and CDR2 are LNHNV and YYDKDF (reference sequence). The CDR3 is CATSREEGADGYTF. CDR3 coding DNA: TGTGCCACCAGCAGAGAAGAGGGGGCAGATGGCTACACCTTC.

This clonotype was picked up many times. The junction does not match germline at one end; this may be a read error. CDR3 DNA: TGTGCCGGCAGTTTCTTACGGGTTCGACGGGATGGCTACACCTTC. Protein: CAGSFLRVRRDGYTF. The rearrangement uses TRBV12-3 or TRBV12-4 and TRBJ1-2; no reliable D call. CDR3 length equals 15 residues.

The CDR3: CATAINYGYTF. The CDR3 DNA follows: TGTGCCACCGCTATTAACTATGGCTACACCTTC. The V call is TRBV28, the J call TRBJ1-2, with D hard to call. V was trimmed by 10 bases and J by 1 base, leaving 7 bases between them. Germline lookup yields CDR1 MDHEN and CDR2 SYDVKM. There are 11 residues in the CDR3.

The gene calls are TRBV30 and TRBJ2-5; maybe TRBD2 (6 bases). Germline assignment: CDR1 GTSNPN and CDR2 SVGIG (reference sequence). The CDR3 extends over 10 amino acids. Trimming left V 1 base short and J 14 bases short, with 11 bases between. This chain's CDR3 is CAWSARDFYF. The CDR3 DNA sequence: TGTGCCTGGAGTGCAAGGGACTTTTACTTC. The entire variable domain, with the rest obtained from reference TRBV30 and TRBJ2-5, is as follows: SQTIHQWPATLVQPVGSPLSLECTVEGTSNPNLYWYRQAAGRGLQLLFYSVGIGQISSEVPQNLSASRPQDRQFILSSKKLLLSDSGFYLCAWSARDFYFGPGTRLLVL.

DNA for the CDR3: TGTGCCAGCAGTATTGGGACAGGGGATGGCTACACCTTC. This encodes CASSIGTGDGYTF. This chain links TRBV12-3 or TRBV12-4 with TRBJ1-2, with 10 nucleotides matching TRBD1. V was pared by 5 bases and J by 6 bases, with 3 bases of the junction left unmatched. The CDR3 runs to 13 residues.

This chain links TRBV12-3 or TRBV12-4 with TRBJ2-5, with a weak D call TRBD2 (5 bases). The CDR3 totals 15 residues. V lost 3 bases, J lost 2 bases, and 13 bases lay in between. The CDR3 DNA reads TGTGCCAGCAGTTTGTTTGCCGGGAATCAAGAGACCCAGTACTTC. Its translation: CASSLFAGNQETQYF.

The V and J genes are TRBV12-3 or TRBV12-4 and TRBJ2-7; no reliable D call. The CDR3 covers 13 residues. V was clipped by 3 bases and J by 2 bases, with 8 bases between them. Here the CDR3 DNA reads TGTGCCAGCAGTTTGACATTGGCCTACGAGCAGTACTTC. Encoded protein: CASSLTLAYEQYF.

This clonotype was seen more than once but under ten times. The genes are TRBV20-1 and TRBJ2-7; D is unresolved. V gave up 0 bases and J gave up 0 bases, with 9 bases separating them. CDR3 length: 14 amino acids. From germline, CDR1 is DFQATT and CDR2 SNEGSKA (reference sequence). The CDR3 DNA follows: TGCAGTGCTAGAGATAGGTACGTCTCCTACGAGCAGTACTTC. Its protein is CSARDRYVSYEQYF.

The table lists this clonotype with many counts. The J gene is TRBJ2-7, the V gene TRBV20-1, with D perhaps TRBD2 (7 bases). Trimming stripped 2 bases from V and 0 bases from J, with 11 bases between. The germline V gene encodes CDR1 DFQATT and CDR2 SNEGSKA (reference sequence). The CDR3 totals 14 residues. The CDR3 loop reads CSARRAGASYEQYF. DNA of the CDR3: TGCAGTGCTAGACGCGCGGGGGCCTCCTACGAGCAGTACTTC.

This clonotype was seen only a few times. The genes are TRBV30 and TRBJ1-1, with 7 bases that match TRBD1. The CDR3 is 14 residues long. Germline assignment: CDR1 GTSNPN and CDR2 SVGIG (reference sequence). After removal of 2 bases from V and 1 base from J, the junction contained 4 bases not matched to a gene. The CDR3 sequence: CAWSFWTGNTEAFF. As DNA, the CDR3 is TGTGCCTGGAGTTTCTGGACAGGGAACACTGAAGCTTTCTTT.

The chain is built from TRBV20-1 and TRBJ2-7, with 9 bases aligning to TRBD1. V shed 7 bases and J 5 bases; nucleotides not matched to a gene: 9. The CDR3 totals 13 residues. Germline CDR1 is DFQATT and CDR2 is SNEGSKA (reference sequence). The CDR3 reads CSGAGTGFNEQYV. The CDR3, as DNA: TGCAGTGGCGCCGGGACAGGGTTCAACGAGCAGTACGTC.

The genes are TRBV12-3 or TRBV12-4 and TRBJ2-7, with TRBD1 matching 9 bases. The V and J ends lost 3 bases and 3 bases, in that order; junction bases with no gene match: 6. The CDR3 runs to 15 residues. The CDR3 reads CASSLGQGGIYEQYF. CDR3 bases: TGTGCCAGCAGTTTGGGACAGGGTGGTATCTACGAGCAGTACTTC.

This clonotype was counted many times. The chain links TRBV5-4 to TRBJ2-4; D gene uncertain. Trimming pared 1 base from V and 7 bases from J, leaving 3 bases between. CDR3 length: 11 residues. The germline V gene has CDR1 SGHNT and CDR2 YYREEE (reference sequence). CDR3 in DNA: TGTGCCAGCAGCTTGAGTAACATTCAGTACTTC. It yields the protein CASSLSNIQYF. Looking up the rest from reference TRBV5-4 and TRBJ2-4 gives the full variable domain: ETGVTQSPTHLIKTRGQQVTLRCSSQSGHNTVSWYQQALGQGPQFIFQYYREEENGRGNFPPRFSGLQFPNYSSELNVNALELDDSALYLCASSLSNIQYFGAGTRLSVL.